This TCR beta chain was sequenced for a study of blood T cell repertoires in COVID-19. Study background: Nucleic acid was either cDNA or gDNA, and it came from T cells, B-cell-depleted T cells, or PBMCs.

V was shortened by 6 bases and J by 2 bases, with 13 bases between the two germline ends. The CDR3 has 14 residues. Germline CDR1 MNHEY, CDR2 SVGAGI. Under the authors' procedure: Amplification with reference gene primers provided the estimates of nucleated cell counts. TCRdb's copy holds only in-frame clones and misses some; the assay was immunoSEQ multiplex PCR. Clone size and the V and J calls come from that table; the DNA yielded D and trimming. The data hold 150,000 to 200,000 clones, with roughly three quarters observed a single time. The specimen was PBMCs or T cells enriched from blood (not recorded which). The V gene is TRBV6-5, the J gene TRBJ2-5; D possibly corresponds to TRBD2 (5 bases). The clonotype comes from a woman in her 50s with acute COVID-19. Here the CDR3 DNA reads TGTGCCAGCAGCTATACCCGACTACAAGAGACCCAGTACTTC. It translates to CASSYTRLQETQYF.